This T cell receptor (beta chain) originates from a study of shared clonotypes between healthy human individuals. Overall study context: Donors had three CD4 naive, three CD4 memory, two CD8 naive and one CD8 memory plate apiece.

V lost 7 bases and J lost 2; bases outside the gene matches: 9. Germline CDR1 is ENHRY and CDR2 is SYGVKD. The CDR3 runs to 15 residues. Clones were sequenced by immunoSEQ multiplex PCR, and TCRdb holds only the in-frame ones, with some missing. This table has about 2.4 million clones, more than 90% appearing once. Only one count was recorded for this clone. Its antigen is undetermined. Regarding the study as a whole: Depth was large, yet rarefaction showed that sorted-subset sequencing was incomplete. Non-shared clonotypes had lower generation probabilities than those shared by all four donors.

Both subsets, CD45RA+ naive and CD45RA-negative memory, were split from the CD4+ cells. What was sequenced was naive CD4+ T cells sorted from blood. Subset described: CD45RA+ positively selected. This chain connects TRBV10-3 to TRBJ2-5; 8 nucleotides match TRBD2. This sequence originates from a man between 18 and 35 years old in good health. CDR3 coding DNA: TGTGCCATCAAGACGGGAGGGCCGAGGCAAGAGACCCAGTACTTC. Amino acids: CAIKTGGPRQETQYF.